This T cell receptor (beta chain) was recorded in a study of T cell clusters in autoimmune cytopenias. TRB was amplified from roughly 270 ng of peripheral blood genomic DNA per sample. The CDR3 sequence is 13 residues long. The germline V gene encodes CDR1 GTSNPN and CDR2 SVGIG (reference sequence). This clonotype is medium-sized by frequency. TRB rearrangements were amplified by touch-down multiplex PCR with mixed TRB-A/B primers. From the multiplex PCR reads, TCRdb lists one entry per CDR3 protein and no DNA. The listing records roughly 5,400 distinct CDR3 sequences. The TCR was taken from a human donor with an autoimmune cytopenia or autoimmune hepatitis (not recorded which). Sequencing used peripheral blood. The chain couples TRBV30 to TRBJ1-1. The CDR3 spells CACSQGLVAEAFF.